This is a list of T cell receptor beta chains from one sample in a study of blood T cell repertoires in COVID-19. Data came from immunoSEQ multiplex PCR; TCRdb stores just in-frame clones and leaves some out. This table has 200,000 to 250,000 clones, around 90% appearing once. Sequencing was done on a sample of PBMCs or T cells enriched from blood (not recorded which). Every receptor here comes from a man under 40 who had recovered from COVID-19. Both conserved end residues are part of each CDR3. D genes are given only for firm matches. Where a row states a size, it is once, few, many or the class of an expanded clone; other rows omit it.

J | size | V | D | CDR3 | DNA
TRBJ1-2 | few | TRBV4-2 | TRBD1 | CASSPETGVVYGYTF | TGTGCCAGCAGCCCAGAGACAGGGGTGGTCTATGGCTACACCTTC
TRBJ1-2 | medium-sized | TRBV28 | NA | CASSLRVHYGYTF | TGTGCCAGCAGTTTGCGGGTCCACTATGGCTACACCTTC
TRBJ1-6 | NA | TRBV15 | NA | CATSRGGDSPLHF | TGTGCCACCAGCCGAGGGGGGGATTCACCCCTCCACTTT
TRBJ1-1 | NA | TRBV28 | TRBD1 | CALQGTPYSQAFF | TGTGCCCTACAGGGGACCCCCTACAGTCAGGCTTTCTTT
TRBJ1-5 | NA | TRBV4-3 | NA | CASSQDLNQPQHF | TGCGCCAGCAGCCAAGATTTAAATCAGCCCCAGCATTTT
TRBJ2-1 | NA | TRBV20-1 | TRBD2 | CSASWLAGSYNEQFF | TGCAGTGCTAGTTGGCTAGCGGGATCCTACAATGAGCAGTTCTTC
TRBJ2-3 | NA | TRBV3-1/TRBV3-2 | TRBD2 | CASSHSGRAVLQGTDTQYF | TGTGCCAGCAGCCATAGCGGGAGGGCCGTGCTACAGGGCACAGATACGCAGTATTTT
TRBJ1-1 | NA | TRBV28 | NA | CASSLGGTRGGEAFF | TGTGCCAGCAGTTTAGGGGGAACCCGCGGGGGTGAAGCTTTCTTT
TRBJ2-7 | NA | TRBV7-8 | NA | CASSLAYGNTYEQYF | TGTGCCAGCAGCTTAGCGTACGGGAATACCTACGAGCAGTACTTC
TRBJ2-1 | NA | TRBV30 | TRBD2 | CAWSRAGGGNEQFF | TGTGCCTGGAGTCGAGCGGGAGGAGGTAATGAGCAGTTCTTC